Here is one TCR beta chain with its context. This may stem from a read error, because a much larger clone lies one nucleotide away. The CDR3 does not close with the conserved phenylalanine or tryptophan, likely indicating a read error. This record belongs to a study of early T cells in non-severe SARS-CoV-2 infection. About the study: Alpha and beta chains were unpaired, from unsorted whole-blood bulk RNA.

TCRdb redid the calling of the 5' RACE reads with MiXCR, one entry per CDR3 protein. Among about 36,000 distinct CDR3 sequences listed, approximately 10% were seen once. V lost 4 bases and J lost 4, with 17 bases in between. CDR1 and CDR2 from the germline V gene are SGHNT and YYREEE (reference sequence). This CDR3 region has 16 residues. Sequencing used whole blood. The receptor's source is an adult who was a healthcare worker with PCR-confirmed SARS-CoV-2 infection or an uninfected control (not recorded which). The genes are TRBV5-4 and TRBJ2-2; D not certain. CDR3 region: CASSGPDTSFTGELFS. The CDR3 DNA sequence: TGTGCCAGCAGCGGGCCCGACACATCGTTCACCGGGGAGCTGTTTTCT.